The entry below describes one TCR beta chain. In this sample, this clone turned up once. The clone's antigen remains unknown. Base quality data are lacking; no much larger clone is found one base away. This sample was included in a study of blood T cell repertoires in COVID-19 (TCRdb year 2020). The study in broad terms: The collaborator samples originated in the United States, Italy and Spain and spanned the acute and convalescent phases of COVID-19. The material from the prospective study consisted of cDNA or gDNA derived from T cells, B-cell-depleted T cells, or PBMCs. Deeply sampled blood TCRbeta repertoires from subjects exposed to, actively infected with, or recovered from COVID-19 were included in the dataset. The repertoires were released in a freely available public database meant as a resource for research on the immune response to SARS-CoV-2. The samples were drawn from the first 160 participants of the ongoing ImmuneRACE study and from 1,254 subjects provided by 6 global collaborators. Nearly every sample came with metadata listing a de-identified subject ID, COVID-19 status, age in years and sex. Where available, HLA class I and class II types were taken from metadata supplied by the sample provider and were not determined by assay-based typing. On the study overall, not on this receptor specifically: How much clinical and demographic metadata was included differed by source and by participant, and the metadata was provided uncurated.

From a lookup of the germline V gene, CDR1 and CDR2 are MNHEY and SVGAGI. The CDR3 covers 15 residues, taking in both the cysteine and the phenylalanine. The sequence is cut down to CDR3 DNA, 45 bases in frame from base 1. Relative to germline, V is missing 4 bases and J is missing 4 bases, with 6 bases of the junction outside any gene match. TCRbeta CDR3 regions were amplified from genomic DNA using the immunoSEQ Assay, a bias-controlled multiplex PCR. The authors processed their data as follows. Within the assay, amplification of reference gene primers was used to estimate how many nucleated cells each sample contained. Sequence reads were collapsed and filtered to measure the absolute abundance of every unique TCRbeta CDR3 rearrangement. For each sample, productive Simpson clonality was calculated as the square root of Simpson's diversity index over productive rearrangements. In TCRdb, the immuneACCESS table is reduced to in-frame sequences with V and J assigned. These tables do not hold every clone; where another copy was compared, an unresolved V gene accounts for under half, and the others remain unexplained. V and J calls and clone size are as listed in that table; D and trimming were resolved from the DNA. This sample holds about 460,000 clones; about 88% were observed only once. The top ten constitute around 8% of the sample.

Participants in the prospective study were enrolled through a virtual design, were aged roughly 18 to 100 years, and lived in 24 United States geographic areas. In the prospective study, cohorts were assigned on the basis of participant-reported clinical history obtained from a screening survey and a study questionnaire. For ImmuneRACE Cohort 3, a participant was defined as recovered based on two consecutive negative NP/OP PCR tests, clearance by a healthcare professional, or resolution of symptoms. Mobile phlebotomists in the prospective study collected whole blood, serum and a nasopharyngeal or oropharyngeal swab from every participant. Additional blood draws and questionnaires over an approximately 2-month period could optionally be provided by prospective study participants. Blood samples from the prospective study were shipped frozen or at room temperature prior to DNA extraction.

This clonotype was sampled from a woman aged 55-70 years who had recovered from COVID-19. This chain joins TRBV6-5 to TRBJ2-7; 11 junctional bases match TRBD2. The sequenced sample was PBMCs or T cells enriched from blood (not recorded which). The DNA sequence follows: TGTGCCAGCAGTTCCCTAGCGGGGGGCTTGTACGAGCAGTACTTC. This is translated as CASSSLAGGLYEQYF.